This TCR beta chain is drawn from a study of monozygotic twins with cystic fibrosis. Trimming removed 2 bases from V and 5 bases from J, with 18 bases in between. The CDR3 contains 16 residues. CDR1 is MNHNS and CDR2 is SASEGT in the germline V gene. This table comes from immunoSEQ multiplex PCR, and its TCRdb copy is limited to in-frame clones, with some not included. The data contain about 32,000 clones, about 96% of them singletons. Source material: blood. The chain recombines TRBV6-1 with TRBJ2-5, with D possibly matching TRBD2 (5 bases). This sequence originates from a girl aged 2-10 years with cystic fibrosis. The CDR3 nucleotides read TGTGCCAGCAGTGAATGGGTCGACGCGGGCCGGGAGACCCAGTACTTC. Translating gives CASSEWVDAGRETQYF.